This T cell receptor (beta chain) is from a study of early T cells in non-severe SARS-CoV-2 infection. Whole-study results and caveats: VDJdb matching skewed toward anti-spike CD8 responses, missing private and CD4 specificities.

MiXCR, run by TCRdb on the 5' RACE reads, gives a single entry per CDR3 protein. The profile shows approximately 77,000 distinct CDR3 sequences, more than 10% of them singletons. Germline-derived CDR1 and CDR2 are DFQATT and SNEGSKA (reference sequence). V lost 3 bases and J 1 base, leaving 10 bases between the germline ends. The length of the CDR3 is 14 residues. This clonotype was detected many times. Its specificity is unknown. This chain uses TRBV20-1 with TRBJ1-5, with D hard to call. The TCR comes from an adult who was a healthcare worker with PCR-confirmed SARS-CoV-2 infection or an uninfected control (not recorded which). The donor label of this sample is uncertain. The specimen comprised whole blood, sampled at baseline. The CDR3 DNA reads TGCAGTGCTAGCCCGGTGGAGAGCAATCAGCCCCAGCATTTT. Amino acids: CSASPVESNQPQHF.